Following are 22 T cell receptor beta chains from one sample sequenced in a study of shared clonotypes between healthy human individuals. Generated by immunoSEQ multiplex PCR, the TCRdb table keeps only in-frame clones and is missing some. The table has about 2 million clones, approximately 95% seen once; the top ten hold under 1.5%. In the naive CD8 group, cells lacked CD45RO and were positively selected for CCR7, so terminally differentiated effector memory CD45RA+ cells were left out. Material for sequencing was naive CD8+ T cells sorted from blood. The receptors here all came from a man aged 18 to 35 in good health.

This clone appeared a single time. J is TRBJ2-7 and V is TRBV7-6; D is undetermined. The CDR3 runs to 13 residues. CDR1 and CDR2 from the germline V gene are SGHVS and FNYEAQ. Trimming pared 3 bases from V and 3 bases from J, leaving 9 bases between. This CDR3 is CASSFRKGYEQYF. In nucleotides, the CDR3 is TGTGCCAGCAGCTTTAGAAAGGGCTACGAGCAGTACTTC. Full variable domain (rest looked up from reference TRBV7-6 and TRBJ2-7): GAGVSQSPRYKVTKRGQDVALRCDPISGHVSLYWYRQALGQGPEFLTYFNYEAQQDKSGLPNDRFSAERPEGSISTLTIQRTEQRDSAMYRCASSFRKGYEQYFGPGTRLTVT.

This clone has a single count. The rearrangement uses TRBV5-1 and TRBJ2-7, with D uncertain. In germline, CDR1 is SGHRS, CDR2 YFSETQ. Trimming left V 0 bases short and J 2 bases short, with 12 bases between. The CDR3 has 15 amino acids. CDR3 region: CASSLGPQVAYEQYF. The CDR3 DNA reads as TGCGCCAGCAGCTTGGGCCCTCAGGTGGCCTACGAGCAGTACTTC.

The V gene is TRBV7-2, the J gene TRBJ2-7, with 8 bases matching TRBD1. Germline loops: CDR1 SGHTA, CDR2 FQGNSA. CDR3 length: 15 amino acids. V trimming: 5 bases; J trimming: 0 bases; junction bases outside the gene matches: 6. This chain's CDR3 is CASSLRGPLSYEQYF. DNA for the CDR3: TGTGCCAGCAGCCTCAGGGGGCCCCTCTCCTACGAGCAGTACTTC.

V gene TRBV7-9 combines with J gene TRBJ2-6; possibly TRBD1 or TRBD2 for D (6 bases each). Per the germline V gene, CDR1 is SEHNR and CDR2 is FQNEAQ (reference sequence). V shed 4 bases and J shed 0 bases, with 13 bases lying between them. The CDR3 contains 17 residues. DNA of the CDR3: TGTGCCAGCAGCTCGGAGAGGGGGGACTCTGGGGCCAACGTCCTGACTTTC. The encoded protein is CASSSERGDSGANVLTF.

This rearrangement joins TRBV7-9 to TRBJ1-2; 7 bases are shared with TRBD1. This CDR3 spans 14 amino acids. Germline CDR1 SEHNR, CDR2 FQNEAQ (reference sequence). V trimming: 6 bases; J trimming: 4 bases; junction bases outside the gene matches: 8. The CDR3 DNA sequence: TGTGCCAGCAGTCCACCGGGACAGCTCTATGGCTACACCTTC. This translates into CASSPPGQLYGYTF.

CDR3 amino acids: CASSSTGLYNEQFF. The CDR3 DNA reads TGCGCCAGCAGCTCGACAGGGCTGTACAATGAGCAGTTCTTC. V usage is TRBV5-1 and J usage is TRBJ2-1, with TRBD1 matching over 7 bases. The ends lost 3 bases at V and 4 bases at J; junction bases unmatched: 4. The CDR3 covers 14 residues. Germline-derived CDR1 and CDR2 are SGHRS and YFSETQ. Variable domain in full (rest from reference TRBV5-1 and TRBJ2-1): KAGVTQTPRYLIKTRGQQVTLSCSPISGHRSVSWYQQTPGQGLQFLFEYFSETQRNKGNFPGRFSGRQFSNSRSEMNVSTLELGDSALYLCASSSTGLYNEQFFGPGTRLTVL.

The chain couples TRBV4-2 to TRBJ1-4; D not resolved. From germline, CDR1 is LGHNA and CDR2 YNFKEQ. The CDR3 has 14 amino acids. V was clipped by 1 base and J by 4 bases, with 7 bases between them. The CDR3 coding sequence is TGTGCCAGCAGCCAAGCTTCCGTTAATGAAAAACTGTTTTTT. Protein: CASSQASVNEKLFF.

The rearrangement joins TRBV10-3 to TRBJ2-3, with D perhaps matching TRBD1 (6 bases). Germline V gene lookup returns CDR1 ENHRY and CDR2 SYGVKD. The CDR3 totals 16 residues. V was trimmed by 2 bases and J by 0 bases, leaving 12 bases between them. DNA for the CDR3: TGTGCCATCAGTGAGCCAAGGGACACCAGCACAGATACGCAGTATTTT. Translation: CAISEPRDTSTDTQYF.

CDR3 loop: CASSPPWLAGSGELFF. CDR3 DNA: TGTGCCAGCTCACCACCATGGCTAGCGGGATCCGGGGAGCTGTTTTTT. This chain connects TRBV18 to TRBJ2-2, with TRBD2 matching 9 bases. CDR1 is KGHSH and CDR2 is LQKENI in the germline V gene. The CDR3 runs 16 residues. V dropped 0 bases and J dropped 6; count of bases not matched to a gene: 5.

The rearrangement uses TRBV11-2 and TRBJ2-5, with 9 bases lining up with TRBD1. This CDR3 spans 19 amino acids. Germline assignment: CDR1 SGHAT and CDR2 FQNNGV. The J segment lost 5 bases and the V segment lost 0 bases, leaving 16 bases of the junction unmatched. The CDR3: CASSLDPPGTGPMGETQYF. CDR3 nucleotides: TGTGCCAGCAGCTTAGATCCTCCCGGGACAGGGCCTATGGGGGAGACCCAGTACTTC.

The chain joins TRBV9 to TRBJ1-3; unclear D gene. This CDR3 contains 14 residues. CDR1 is SGDLS and CDR2 is YYNGEE in the germline V gene. Trimming removed 3 bases at V and 0 bases at J, with 7 bases between. CDR3 DNA: TGTGCCAGCAGCGAGGAGGGCTCTGGAAACACCATATATTTT. Translating it yields CASSEEGSGNTIYF.

The chain joins TRBV28 to TRBJ2-3; perhaps TRBD2 as D (5 bases). CDR1 and CDR2 from the germline V gene are MDHEN and SYDVKM. The CDR3 extends over 14 amino acids. Trimming took 3 bases from V and 7 from J, leaving 14 bases between them. CDR3: CASSFAELVNTQYF. The DNA for the CDR3 is TGTGCCAGCAGTTTCGCGGAACTAGTAAATACGCAGTATTTT.

The table lists this clone with a count of one. The V and J genes are TRBV9 and TRBJ2-3; possible D gene TRBD1, 6 bases. This CDR3 contains 16 residues. CDR1 SGDLS and CDR2 YYNGEE come from the germline V gene. The V end was cut by 3 bases, the J end by 1 base, with 15 bases between. The CDR3 loop reads CASSGSTGLGTDTQYF. DNA for the CDR3: TGTGCCAGCAGCGGATCGACAGGCCTTGGCACAGATACGCAGTATTTT.

The J gene is TRBJ2-7, the V gene TRBV5-5; TRBD1 matches 10 bases. The CDR3 spans 15 residues. Per germline, CDR1 SGHKS and CDR2 YYEKEE (reference sequence). V lost 4 bases to trimming and J lost 2 bases; unmatched junction nucleotides: 6. The CDR3 sequence is CASSVTGGAAYEQYF. CDR3 coding DNA: TGTGCCAGCAGCGTGACAGGGGGCGCAGCCTACGAGCAGTACTTC.

The genes are TRBV9 and TRBJ1-5; 7 nucleotides match TRBD1. V trimming: 4 bases; J trimming: 3 bases; junction bases outside the gene matches: 7. Germline V gene lookup returns CDR1 SGDLS and CDR2 YYNGEE. The CDR3 covers 15 residues. The CDR3 loop is CASSPGGGHNQPQHF. CDR3 nucleotides: TGTGCCAGCAGCCCAGGGGGAGGGCACAATCAGCCCCAGCATTTT. The full variable domain, with the rest looked up from reference TRBV9 and TRBJ1-5, is DSGVTQTPKHLITATGQRVTLRCSPRSGDLSVYWYQQSLDQGLQFLIQYYNGEERAKGNILERFSAQQFPDLHSELNLSSLELGDSALYFCASSPGGGHNQPQHFGDGTRLSIL.

The V call is TRBV27, the J call TRBJ1-4; D may be TRBD1 (6 bases). The CDR3 covers 15 residues. Germline V gives CDR1 MNHEY, CDR2 SMNVEV (reference sequence). V lost 5 bases, J lost 0 bases, and 10 bases lay in between. CDR3: CASSLTGPTNEKLFF. CDR3 coding DNA: TGTGCCAGCAGTCTCACAGGGCCAACTAATGAAAAACTGTTTTTT.

The chain has TRBV5-1 and TRBJ1-1; 8 nucleotides align to TRBD1. CDR3 length: 15 amino acids. Germline V CDR1 and CDR2: SGHRS, YFSETQ. The J segment lost 2 bases and the V segment lost 2 bases, leaving 5 bases of the junction unmatched. The CDR3 DNA reads as TGCGCCAGCAGCTTCAGGGGGCGGAGAAACACTGAAGCTTTCTTT. Translating it yields CASSFRGRRNTEAFF.

On this clone itself: Other DNA sequences from this sample encode an identical CDR3 as well. The chain couples TRBV27 to TRBJ1-5; D gene ambiguous. Per germline, CDR1 MNHEY and CDR2 SMNVEV (reference sequence). V lost 2 bases to trimming and J lost 2 bases, with 7 bases between them. CDR3 length: 14 residues. This CDR3 is CASSLGGGNQPQHF. The CDR3 DNA follows: TGTGCCAGCAGTTTAGGTGGGGGCAATCAGCCCCAGCATTTT.

This clone was picked up one time. At the DNA level, this CDR3 is encoded by other sequences in the same sample as well. V and J are TRBV27 and TRBJ2-7; D not certain. Germline CDR1 reads MNHEY; CDR2 reads SMNVEV (reference sequence). This CDR3 region has 12 residues. The ends were cut back, 3 bases at V and 4 bases at J, with 7 bases in the middle. CDR3 DNA sequence: TGTGCCAGCAGTTTTGACGGATACGAGCAGTACTTC. Encoded protein: CASSFDGYEQYF.

The chain combines TRBV13 with TRBJ2-5; D is tentatively TRBD1 or TRBD2 (5 bases each). The V gene's germline CDR1 is PRHDT and CDR2 FYEKMQ (reference sequence). V was pared by 5 bases and J by 2 bases, with 12 bases between. The CDR3 consists of 14 residues. The CDR3 sequence: CASSGTVNQETQYF. The CDR3 DNA is TGTGCCAGCAGCGGGACGGTAAATCAAGAGACCCAGTACTTC.

The genes are TRBV7-9 and TRBJ1-2, with D uncertain. Trimming shortened V by 1 base and J by 10 bases, and 10 bases separated the two germline ends. Per germline, CDR1 SEHNR and CDR2 FQNEAQ (reference sequence). This CDR3 has 12 amino acids. The CDR3 DNA reads as TGTGCCAGCAGCTTAGGAACGGCTAACTACACCTTC. The encoded protein is CASSLGTANYTF.

The rearrangement uses TRBV27 and TRBJ1-4; 7 positions agree with TRBD1. The length of the CDR3 is 16 residues. The V gene end was trimmed by 5 bases and the J gene end by 8 bases; junction bases not matched to a gene: 14. Germline V CDR1 and CDR2: MNHEY, SMNVEV (reference sequence). The CDR3 loop is CASSPIGTGEDEKLFF. The CDR3 DNA follows: TGTGCCAGCAGTCCCATCGGAACAGGGGAGGACGAAAAACTGTTTTTT.